A selection of T cell receptor beta chains follows, all from one sample in a study of TIL therapy for anti-PD-1-resistant metastatic lung cancer. The data were produced by immunoSEQ multiplex PCR, yet TCRdb's version contains in-frame clones alone and is incomplete. The sample includes 45,000 to 75,000 clones, around 86% of them seen just once. The source was blood, collected at baseline. Source of these receptors: a person aged 25 to 80 with non-small cell lung cancer. The CDR3 runs from the conserved cysteine through the conserved F or W. The order of the fields is V gene, D gene, J gene, clone size, CDR3 protein, CDR3 DNA. A D gene is named only where the DNA matches it firmly. Some rows mark clone size as missing; the rest say once, few, many or name a class of expanded clone.

v_gene: TRBV5-4; d_gene: -; j_gene: TRBJ1-1; abundance: -; CDR3aa: CASSRQIVNTEAFF; CDR3nt: TGTGCCAGCAGCCGACAGATCGTGAACACTGAAGCTTTCTTT
v_gene: TRBV7-3; d_gene: -; j_gene: TRBJ1-1; abundance: -; CDR3aa: CASSLVGGNTEAFF; CDR3nt: TGTGCCAGCAGCTTAGTGGGTGGGAACACTGAAGCTTTCTTT
v_gene: TRBV9; d_gene: TRBD2; j_gene: TRBJ2-7; abundance: -; CDR3aa: CASSPSGVSSYEQYF; CDR3nt: TGTGCCAGCAGCCCAAGCGGGGTTAGCTCCTACGAGCAGTACTTC
v_gene: TRBV10-3; d_gene: -; j_gene: TRBJ1-3; abundance: -; CDR3aa: CAICPGASSGNTIYF; CDR3nt: TGTGCCATATGCCCCGGAGCGAGCTCTGGAAACACCATATATTTT
v_gene: TRBV5-4; d_gene: -; j_gene: TRBJ2-1; abundance: -; CDR3aa: CASSLEKRDEQFF; CDR3nt: TGTGCCAGCAGCTTAGAAAAACGAGATGAGCAGTTCTTC
v_gene: TRBV9; d_gene: TRBD2; j_gene: TRBJ2-1; abundance: -; CDR3aa: CASSVGLLAGGYNEQFF; CDR3nt: TGTGCCAGCAGCGTAGGGCTCCTAGCGGGAGGGTACAATGAGCAGTTCTTC
v_gene: TRBV19; d_gene: -; j_gene: TRBJ1-3; abundance: -; CDR3aa: CASSRPGSGNTIYF; CDR3nt: TGTGCCAGTAGCCGCCCGGGCTCTGGAAACACCATATATTTT
v_gene: TRBV7-3; d_gene: -; j_gene: TRBJ2-3; abundance: -; CDR3aa: CASSPLGIADTQYF; CDR3nt: TGTGCCAGCAGCCCCTTGGGAATCGCAGATACGCAGTATTTT
v_gene: TRBV12-5; d_gene: -; j_gene: TRBJ1-1; abundance: -; CDR3aa: CASGLARQNTEAFF; CDR3nt: TGTGCTAGTGGTTTGGCCAGACAGAACACTGAAGCTTTCTTT
v_gene: TRBV6-5; d_gene: -; j_gene: TRBJ1-1; abundance: -; CDR3aa: CASSYSSGWSGTEAFF; CDR3nt: TGTGCCAGCAGTTACTCGTCAGGGTGGAGTGGCACTGAAGCTTTCTTT
v_gene: TRBV3-1/TRBV3-2; d_gene: TRBD1; j_gene: TRBJ2-7; abundance: -; CDR3aa: CASSLTGAGLDEQYF; CDR3nt: TGTGCCAGCAGCCTTACAGGGGCGGGCCTGGACGAGCAGTACTTC
v_gene: TRBV23-1; d_gene: -; j_gene: TRBJ2-7; abundance: -; CDR3aa: CASSHESRQYF; CDR3nt: TGCGCCAGCAGTCACGAATCAAGACAGTACTTC
v_gene: TRBV28; d_gene: -; j_gene: TRBJ2-7; abundance: -; CDR3aa: CASSLTSRYEQYF; CDR3nt: TGTGCCAGCAGTTTAACTAGCCGTTACGAGCAGTACTTC
v_gene: TRBV11-2; d_gene: TRBD2; j_gene: TRBJ2-5; abundance: -; CDR3aa: CASSPGLVGTQYF; CDR3nt: TGTGCCAGCAGTCCTGGACTAGTTGGAACCCAGTACTTC
v_gene: TRBV7-2; d_gene: -; j_gene: TRBJ2-1; abundance: -; CDR3aa: CARAGAQRNEQFF; CDR3nt: TGTGCCAGGGCCGGAGCCCAGCGAAATGAGCAGTTCTTC
v_gene: TRBV28; d_gene: TRBD2; j_gene: TRBJ2-5; abundance: -; CDR3aa: CASSSPGLAGARETQYF; CDR3nt: TGTGCCAGCAGTTCGCCCGGGCTAGCGGGAGCCCGGGAGACCCAGTACTTC
v_gene: TRBV5-8; d_gene: -; j_gene: TRBJ2-2; abundance: -; CDR3aa: CASSLEAALRAGELFF; CDR3nt: TGTGCCAGCAGCTTGGAGGCAGCCCTTAGGGCCGGGGAGCTGTTTTTT
v_gene: TRBV24-1; d_gene: -; j_gene: TRBJ2-3; abundance: -; CDR3aa: CATSDRDTQYF; CDR3nt: TGTGCCACCAGTGATAGGGATACGCAGTATTTT
v_gene: TRBV19; d_gene: TRBD1; j_gene: TRBJ2-5; abundance: once; CDR3aa: CASSTLWTGAQETQYF; CDR3nt: TGTGCCAGTAGTACACTATGGACAGGGGCTCAAGAGACCCAGTACTTC
v_gene: TRBV21-1; d_gene: -; j_gene: TRBJ1-1; abundance: -; CDR3aa: CASSKTSGVMNTEAFF; CDR3nt: TGTGCCAGCAGCAAAACCTCGGGGGTCATGAACACTGAAGCTTTCTTT
v_gene: TRBV7-2; d_gene: -; j_gene: TRBJ1-1; abundance: -; CDR3aa: CASSLGGVMNTEAFF; CDR3nt: TGTGCCAGCAGCTTAGGGGGGGTTATGAACACTGAAGCTTTCTTT
v_gene: TRBV6-1; d_gene: -; j_gene: TRBJ1-1; abundance: -; CDR3aa: CASSESTYTEAFF; CDR3nt: TGTGCCAGCAGTGAATCGACATACACTGAAGCTTTCTTT
v_gene: TRBV19; d_gene: -; j_gene: TRBJ2-5; abundance: -; CDR3aa: CASRERGRRETQYF; CDR3nt: TGTGCCAGCCGAGAACGGGGACGCCGGGAGACCCAGTACTTC
v_gene: TRBV11-3; d_gene: TRBD1; j_gene: TRBJ1-4; abundance: -; CDR3aa: CASSSSILDREEDEKLFF; CDR3nt: TGTGCCAGCAGCTCTAGTATCTTAGACAGGGAGGAGGATGAAAAACTGTTTTTT
v_gene: TRBV19; d_gene: TRBD1; j_gene: TRBJ1-2; abundance: -; CDR3aa: CASTSTGNYGYTF; CDR3nt: TGTGCCAGTACCTCGACAGGGAACTATGGCTACACCTTC
v_gene: TRBV19; d_gene: TRBD1; j_gene: TRBJ2-7; abundance: -; CDR3aa: CASSATGLINEQYF; CDR3nt: TGTGCCAGTAGTGCGACAGGGTTGATCAACGAGCAGTACTTC
v_gene: TRBV6-1; d_gene: -; j_gene: TRBJ1-1; abundance: -; CDR3aa: CASSDLGRTEAFF; CDR3nt: TGTGCCAGCAGTGACCTTGGGCGCACTGAAGCTTTCTTT
v_gene: TRBV7-6; d_gene: TRBD1; j_gene: TRBJ1-1; abundance: once; CDR3aa: CASSLAPTGTTEAFF; CDR3nt: TGTGCCAGCAGCTTAGCCCCGACAGGGACGACTGAAGCTTTCTTT
v_gene: TRBV27; d_gene: -; j_gene: TRBJ1-2; abundance: -; CDR3aa: CASSLSQGKDYGYTF; CDR3nt: TGTGCCAGCAGTTTATCGCAGGGGAAGGACTATGGCTACACCTTC